This T cell receptor beta chain is from a study of T cells in Graves' hyperthyroidism and ophthalmopathy. The CDR3 sequence is 15 residues long. Germline loops: CDR1 DFQATT, CDR2 SNEGSKA (reference sequence). Trimming pared 3 bases from V and 0 bases from J, leaving 11 bases between. The sample holds a few counts of this clonotype. PBMCs were sourced from 9 to 10 ml fresh peripheral blood. Amplified TCR beta CDR3 regions derived from RNA transcripts. First-round RT-PCR with HTBI primers amplified the TCR CDR3 region. MiXCR, run by TCRdb on the multiplex PCR reads, gives a single entry per CDR3 protein. The sample consists of approximately 640,000 distinct CDR3 sequences, around 15% of them appearing once.

The V gene is TRBV20-1, the J gene TRBJ2-2; D remains ambiguous. This sequence originates from a woman aged 25 to 45 with Graves' hyperthyroidism. The sequencing input was blood. The CDR3 DNA is TGCAGTGCTAGGGTTACCCCAACGAACACCGGGGAGCTGTTTTTT. Residues: CSARVTPTNTGELFF.